The next 9 T cell receptor beta chains were all read from a single sample in a study of blood T cells in healthy people across ages. It was with a sample-barcoded 5' primer and a J-beta primer mix that a second PCR of about 7 to 12 cycles was run. TCRdb ran MiXCR on the 5' RACE reads and lists one entry per CDR3 protein. The data hold roughly 1.5 million distinct CDR3 sequences, with approximately 43% observed a single time. Input material: blood. Receptors originate from a woman between 18 and 29 years old in good health.

The rearrangement joins TRBV20-1 to TRBJ2-1, with a weak D call TRBD2 (5 bases). Per the germline V gene, CDR1 is DFQATT and CDR2 is SNEGSKA (reference sequence). Trimming shortened V by 0 bases and J by 0 bases, and 12 bases separated the two germline ends. The CDR3 is made up of 16 amino acids. The CDR3 region is CSARDPADSSYNEQFF. The CDR3 DNA reads TGCAGTGCTAGAGATCCAGCGGATAGCTCCTACAATGAGCAGTTCTTC.

The J gene is TRBJ2-3, the V gene TRBV4-3, with D perhaps TRBD1 (6 bases). There are 17 residues in the CDR3. V lost 0 bases, J lost 5 bases, and 18 bases lay in between. Germline values: CDR1 LGHNA, CDR2 YSLEER. The CDR3 is CASSQEAPGAREDTQYF. Written as DNA, the CDR3 is TGCGCCAGCAGCCAAGAAGCCCCAGGGGCAAGAGAAGATACGCAGTATTTT.

This clonotype showed up just a few times. CDR3 residues: CASSRGLARDTQYF. The CDR3 region has the DNA TGTGCCAGCAGCCGTGGACTAGCAAGGGATACGCAGTATTTT. This chain connects TRBV5-8 to TRBJ2-3; 8 bases are shared with TRBD2. Germline CDR1 and CDR2: SGHTS and YDEGEE. The CDR3 has 14 amino acids. Trimming removed 4 bases from V and 6 bases from J; junction bases left unmatched: 7.

This clonotype has a handful of counts. The rearrangement joins TRBV20-1 to TRBJ2-7, with a tentative D call TRBD1 (6 bases). The CDR3 spans 15 residues. Germline CDR1 and CDR2: DFQATT and SNEGSKA (reference sequence). V was shortened by 2 bases and J by 3 bases, with 17 bases between the two germline ends. The CDR3 DNA is TGCAGTGCTAGAACCTACCCGACAGGCGTCTACGAGCAGTACTTC. This translates into CSARTYPTGVYEQYF.

J is TRBJ2-1 and V is TRBV10-1; D is perhaps TRBD2 (6 bases). The CDR3 loop spans 14 amino acids. Germline lookup yields CDR1 WNHNN and CDR2 SYGVQD (reference sequence). V lost 3 bases and J lost 13, with 19 bases in between. The CDR3 region has the DNA TGCGCCAGCAGTGATGGGGGGTCCAGGGAGACCCAGTTCTTC. Residues: CASSDGGSRETQFF.

The gene calls are TRBV5-6 and TRBJ2-7; D possibly matches TRBD1 or TRBD2 (5 bases each). There are 14 residues in the CDR3. Germline CDR1 and CDR2: SGHDT and YYEEEE. Trimming stripped 4 bases from V and 2 bases from J, with 13 bases between. The CDR3 nucleotides read TGTGCCAGCAGCCCGTGGGACGGTACCTACGAGCAGTACTTC. Its translation is CASSPWDGTYEQYF. Using reference TRBV5-6 and TRBJ2-7 for the parts outside the CDR3, the full variable domain is DAGVTQSPTHLIKTRGQQVTLRCSPKSGHDTVSWYQQALGQGPQFIFQYYEEEERQRGNFPDRFSGHQFPNYSSELNVNALLLGDSALYLCASSPWDGTYEQYFGPGTRLTVT.

The J gene is TRBJ2-2, the V gene TRBV30, with D perhaps TRBD2 (7 bases). CDR1 GTSNPN and CDR2 SVGIG come from the germline V gene (reference sequence). The CDR3 contains 15 residues. Trimming removed 4 bases at V and 3 bases at J, with 15 bases between. In nucleotides, the CDR3 is TGTGCCTGGATGGGGGGGGGGCGAGACACCGGGGAGCTGTTTTTT. This codes for CAWMGGGRDTGELFF.

J is TRBJ1-1 and V is TRBV4-1; D gene uncertain. This CDR3 has 15 residues. The germline V gene encodes CDR1 MGHRA and CDR2 YSYEKL. V dropped 2 bases and J dropped 2 bases, with 12 bases sitting between them. The CDR3 nucleotides read TGCGCCAGCAGCCAAAGTCTGGGATTTAACACTGAAGCTTTCTTT. Protein sequence: CASSQSLGFNTEAFF.

In this sample, this clonotype turned up a few times. CDR3 region: CASSLGGTKNIQYF. Here the CDR3 DNA reads TGTGCCAGCAGTTTGGGGGGAACCAAAAACATTCAGTACTTC. This chain joins TRBV12-3 or TRBV12-4 and TRBJ2-4, with D perhaps TRBD2 (6 bases). The ends were cut back, 3 bases at V and 2 bases at J, with 8 bases in the middle. The CDR3 has 14 amino acids.